The T cell receptor beta chain described here comes from a study of breast tumors, draining lymph nodes, adjacent tissues. TCRdb independently ran MiXCR on the multiplex PCR reads; one entry per CDR3 protein. The sample holds tens of thousands of distinct CDR3 sequences, approximately 54% seen once. This clonotype was counted ten times or more. Per the germline V gene, CDR1 is DFQATT and CDR2 is SNEGSKA (reference sequence). The CDR3 length is 12 residues. This clonotype was sampled from a female donor with breast cancer. Some clones in this sample may be carry-over from other donors' samples. The sample was breast tumor tissue. The V gene is TRBV20-1, the J gene TRBJ2-2, with a tentative D call TRBD1 (6 bases). The CDR3 DNA is TGCAGCGCCAAGGGGGACACCGGGGAGCTGTTTTTT. It translates to CSAKGDTGELFF.